This TCR beta chain was retrieved from a study of T cell responses to AZD1222 COVID-19 vaccine. V dropped 1 base and J dropped 4; count of bases not matched to a gene: 14. Germline-derived CDR1 and CDR2 are SEHNR and FQNEAQ (reference sequence). This CDR3 spans 18 amino acids. Generated by immunoSEQ multiplex PCR, the TCRdb table keeps only in-frame clones and is missing some. The table records around 140,000 clones, about 93% of them present only once. Remarks on this clone: Its antigen is not known.

Whole-study findings and limits: The repertoires were collected only after the peak T cell response. Mostly white British, mostly female donors; authors suggested clonal diversity may be underestimated. Once two AZD1222 doses were given, Spike-specific TCR breadth and depth went up.

The clonotype was recovered from an adult in good health. The sequencing used peripheral blood, collected on day 0 of AZD1222 vaccination. V usage is TRBV7-9 and J usage is TRBJ1-1, with 8 bases lining up with TRBD1. Written as DNA, the CDR3 is TGTGCCAGCAGCTTAGTACCCGGGCAGGGGGCGAGGGCCACTGAAGCTTTCTTT. Translated, it gives CASSLVPGQGARATEAFF.